These 26 T cell receptor beta chains share one sample of origin, sequenced in a study of T cell therapy after organ transplantation. Antigen specificity for these receptors is unknown. Time point denoted: 4-8 weeks after completion of therapy. Assay: immunoSEQ multiplex PCR; the TCRdb copy retains only in-frame clones and omits some. This table holds about 6,000 clones, roughly 70% found once. Sequenced here: CD8+ T cells from blood, sampled after autologous CMV-specific T cell therapy. The source of these receptors is a human patient who had received a solid organ transplant and had CMV disease. Part of the T cells may come from the graft donor.

This clone was seen only once. This chain connects TRBV5-8 to TRBJ2-7, with 8 bases identical to TRBD1. The CDR3 contains 15 residues. V was pared by 1 base and J by 0 bases, with 3 bases of the junction left unmatched. The germline V gene encodes CDR1 SGHTS and CDR2 YDEGEE. This CDR3 is CASSLQGALSYEQYF. CDR3 DNA sequence: TGTGCCAGCAGCTTGCAGGGGGCACTCTCCTACGAGCAGTACTTC.

The V call is TRBV11-1, the J call TRBJ2-3; D might be TRBD1 or TRBD2, each matching 6 bases. CDR1 SGHAT and CDR2 FQDESV come from the germline V gene (reference sequence). The CDR3 is 14 amino acids. Trimming took 2 bases from V and 3 from J, leaving 9 bases between them. The CDR3 DNA follows: TGTGCCAGCAGCTTAAGGAGGGGGACAGATACGCAGTATTTT. Translated: CASSLRRGTDTQYF.

The V and J genes are TRBV28 and TRBJ1-2; D perhaps matches TRBD1 (5 bases). The CDR3 runs to 12 residues. Deletions cut 5 bases from V and 4 bases from J, with 8 bases between. Germline assignment: CDR1 MDHEN and CDR2 SYDVKM. CDR3 sequence reads: CASSGTVYGYTF. The DNA for the CDR3 is TGTGCCAGCAGTGGGACGGTCTATGGCTACACCTTC.

V usage is TRBV5-4 and J usage is TRBJ2-7; 7 bases match TRBD2. Germline CDR1 reads SGHNT; CDR2 reads YYREEE (reference sequence). The trim removed 1 base at V and 7 bases at J, leaving 14 bases unmatched. The CDR3 contains 16 residues. Written as DNA, the CDR3 is TGTGCCAGCAGCTTGAGGGGAGGGAGTGGTGTGGGGGAGCAGTACTTC. Residues: CASSLRGGSGVGEQYF.

The chain has TRBV4-3 and TRBJ2-1, with 12 positions matching TRBD2. This CDR3 is built from 15 residues. CDR1 and CDR2 (germline): LGHNA, YSLEER. V lost 4 bases, J lost 5 bases, and 3 bases stayed unmatched. The chain's CDR3 is CASSPSSGRDNEQFF. The CDR3, as DNA: TGCGCCAGCAGCCCGTCTAGCGGGAGGGACAATGAGCAGTTCTTC.

The chain has TRBV9 and TRBJ2-1; 8 bases are a match to TRBD2. V lost 5 bases and J lost 6; bases outside the gene matches: 13. The germline V gene encodes CDR1 SGDLS and CDR2 YYNGEE. The CDR3 totals 16 residues. CDR3 in amino acids: CASSSRTSSLGNEQFF. CDR3 in DNA: TGTGCCAGCAGTTCAAGGACTAGCAGTCTCGGCAATGAGCAGTTCTTC. The full variable domain, its missing parts supplied by reference TRBV9 and TRBJ2-1, is DSGVTQTPKHLITATGQRVTLRCSPRSGDLSVYWYQQSLDQGLQFLIQYYNGEERAKGNILERFSAQQFPDLHSELNLSSLELGDSALYFCASSSRTSSLGNEQFFGPGTRLTVL.

V usage is TRBV14 and J usage is TRBJ2-7; 8 bases agree with TRBD2. Germline V gene sequence: CDR1 SGHDN, CDR2 FVKESK. This CDR3 spans 13 amino acids. V lost 5 bases and J lost 3; bases outside the gene matches: 3. In nucleotides, the CDR3 is TGTGCCAGCAGCGAGGGACTAGGCTACGAGCAGTACTTC. Protein product: CASSEGLGYEQYF.

This clone counts as medium-sized. J is TRBJ2-2 and V is TRBV28; 7 nucleotides align to TRBD2. Losses at the gene ends were 9 bases for V and 7 bases for J; bases not matched to a gene: 8. This CDR3 spans 13 amino acids. CDR1 is MDHEN and CDR2 is SYDVKM in the germline V gene. CDR3: CASAGVNNGELFF. CDR3 DNA: TGTGCCAGTGCGGGAGTTAATAACGGGGAGCTGTTTTTT.

This clone has a single count. V usage is TRBV7-3 and J usage is TRBJ2-1; weak D call: TRBD2 (6 bases). This CDR3 spans 13 amino acids. V was clipped by 1 base and J by 9 bases, with 10 bases between them. The germline CDR1 and CDR2 sequences are SGHTA and FQGTGA. The CDR3 loop is CASSLKVRGEQFF. CDR3 DNA sequence: TGTGCCAGCAGCTTAAAGGTGCGGGGTGAGCAGTTCTTC. Variable domain in full (rest from reference TRBV7-3 and TRBJ2-1): GAGVSQTPSNKVTEKGKYVELRCDPISGHTALYWYRQSLGQGPEFLIYFQGTGAADDSGLPNDRFFAVRPEGSVSTLKIQRTERGDSAVYLCASSLKVRGEQFFGPGTRLTVL.

This rearrangement joins TRBV9 to TRBJ2-7, with 7 bases lining up with TRBD2. Looked up from germline, CDR1 is SGDLS and CDR2 is YYNGEE. The CDR3 covers 16 residues. Trimming cost V 4 bases and J 1 base; bases outside gene matches: 11. The CDR3 spells CASSTSPASGSYEQYF. The CDR3 coding sequence is TGTGCCAGCAGCACTTCGCCGGCTAGCGGATCCTACGAGCAGTACTTC.

The chain uses TRBV7-6 and TRBJ2-7, with 11 bases that match TRBD2. Germline V CDR1 and CDR2: SGHVS, FNYEAQ. Losses at the gene ends were 6 bases for V and 1 base for J; bases not matched to a gene: 8. This CDR3 spans 16 amino acids. The CDR3 here is CASSRTGTSGSYEQYF. CDR3 in DNA: TGTGCCAGCAGTCGAACCGGGACTAGCGGTTCCTACGAGCAGTACTTC.

The chain has TRBV10-3 and TRBJ2-7; no clear D gene. The CDR3 loop spans 9 amino acids. V shed 6 bases and J shed 7 bases, with 4 bases lying between them. Germline-derived CDR1 and CDR2 are ENHRY and SYGVKD. CDR3: CAIRGEQYF. The DNA for the CDR3 is TGTGCCATCAGAGGAGAGCAGTACTTC.

The rearrangement links TRBV19 to TRBJ1-3; 8 bases agree with TRBD1. The V segment lost 5 bases and the J segment 4 bases; nucleotides outside the gene matches: 4. CDR3 length: 14 amino acids. Germline V gives CDR1 LNHDA, CDR2 SQIVND (reference sequence). The DNA for the CDR3 is TGTGCCAGTAGTCCGACAGGGGACGGAAACACCATATATTTT. It is translated as CASSPTGDGNTIYF.

V gene TRBV7-3 combines with J gene TRBJ2-1; TRBD2 matches 10 bases. V lost 5 bases, J lost 7 bases, and 5 bases stayed unmatched. Germline V CDR1 and CDR2: SGHTA, FQGTGA. This CDR3 spans 14 amino acids. The CDR3 coding sequence is TGTGCCAGCAGCATAAAAGCGGGAGGGAATGAGCAGTTCTTC. It specifies CASSIKAGGNEQFF.

The chain employs TRBV28 and TRBJ1-2; D might be TRBD1 (6 bases). Germline assignment: CDR1 MDHEN and CDR2 SYDVKM. This CDR3 has 14 amino acids. The V and J ends lost 4 bases and 6 bases respectively, with 15 bases between them. CDR3 loop: CASSSTGQSNGYTF. CDR3 DNA: TGTGCCAGCAGTTCCACCGGACAGTCTAATGGCTACACCTTC.

The chain combines TRBV9 with TRBJ2-3; 7 nucleotides agree with TRBD1. CDR1 and CDR2 from the germline V gene are SGDLS and YYNGEE. CDR3 length equals 14 residues. Trimming at V came to 3 bases and at J to 5 bases, leaving 6 bases not matched to a gene. The CDR3 DNA reads TGTGCCAGCAGCGGGGGGACAGAAGGAGATACGCAGTATTTT. Its translation: CASSGGTEGDTQYF.

The chain uses TRBV9 and TRBJ2-1, with 12 bases identical to TRBD2. Germline CDR1 and CDR2: SGDLS and YYNGEE. The CDR3 spans 17 residues. V was clipped by 1 base and J by 5 bases; unmatched bases: 7. Here the CDR3 reads CASSVYRLAGDNNEQFF. In DNA, the CDR3 is TGTGCCAGCAGCGTATATAGACTAGCGGGAGATAACAATGAGCAGTTCTTC. Drawing the rest from reference TRBV9 and TRBJ2-1, the complete variable domain is DSGVTQTPKHLITATGQRVTLRCSPRSGDLSVYWYQQSLDQGLQFLIQYYNGEERAKGNILERFSAQQFPDLHSELNLSSLELGDSALYFCASSVYRLAGDNNEQFFGPGTRLTVL.

The DNA of the CDR3 is TGTGCCAGCAGCTTAGACGTAATGAACACTGAAGCTTTCTTT. It codes for CASSLDVMNTEAFF. The chain combines TRBV11-2 with TRBJ1-1; no clear D gene. V was cut by 0 bases and J by 0 bases, with 5 bases left in between. This CDR3 is 14 amino acids long. Germline CDR1 SGHAT, CDR2 FQNNGV.

The gene calls are TRBV28 and TRBJ2-7, with 11 bases aligning to TRBD2. The CDR3 extends over 14 amino acids. Looked up from germline, CDR1 is MDHEN and CDR2 is SYDVKM. Losses at the gene ends were 3 bases for V and 6 bases for J; bases not matched to a gene: 4. The CDR3 here is CASSFFSGRGEQYF. The CDR3 DNA reads TGTGCCAGCAGTTTTTTTAGCGGGAGGGGCGAGCAGTACTTC.

In its sample, this clone is medium-sized. The J gene is TRBJ1-1, the V gene TRBV6-1; D not certain. Trimming took off 7 bases at V and 0 bases at J, with 6 bases between the two ends. Germline CDR1 and CDR2: MNHNS and SASEGT. This CDR3 has 12 amino acids. In nucleotides, the CDR3 is TGTGCCAGCATGATAGTGAACACTGAAGCTTTCTTT. Amino acids: CASMIVNTEAFF.

The table lists this clone with a few counts. V usage is TRBV4-2 and J usage is TRBJ1-5, with 11 bases identical to TRBD1. Losses at the gene ends were 5 bases for V and 7 bases for J; bases not matched to a gene: 13. Germline CDR1 reads LGHNA; CDR2 reads YNFKEQ. The CDR3 consists of 17 residues. The CDR3 region is CASSSSTDRGLGQPQHF. In DNA form, the CDR3 reads TGTGCCAGCAGCTCCTCCACGGACAGGGGGCTGGGGCAGCCCCAGCATTTT.

This chain uses TRBV28 with TRBJ2-2, with 9 bases fitting TRBD2. Germline CDR1 reads MDHEN; CDR2 reads SYDVKM. V shed 7 bases and J 1 base; nucleotides not matched to a gene: 16. There are 19 residues in the CDR3. CDR3 in DNA: TGTGCCAGCACCCTCTACCACGCACTAGCGGGTCTGAACACCGGGGAGCTGTTTTTT. The encoded protein is CASTLYHALAGLNTGELFF.

The V gene is TRBV7-2, the J gene TRBJ2-7; no clear D. CDR3 length: 12 amino acids. The germline gives CDR1 SGHTA, CDR2 FQGNSA. V shed 4 bases and J shed 4 bases, with 8 bases lying between them. CDR3 sequence: CASSSDLYEQYF. In nucleotides, the CDR3 is TGTGCCAGCAGCTCCGACTTATACGAGCAGTACTTC.

The sample holds a few counts of this clone. V is TRBV27 and J is TRBJ2-7; D tentatively fits TRBD1 or TRBD2 (6 bases each). This CDR3 is 14 amino acids long. V was pared by 5 bases and J by 3 bases, with 14 bases between. CDR1 MNHEY and CDR2 SMNVEV come from the germline V gene (reference sequence). The CDR3 bases are TGTGCCAGCAGTGCGGCGGGACACCTCTACGAGCAGTACTTC. Its protein product is CASSAAGHLYEQYF.

This clone is medium-sized within its sample. Other nucleotide sequences in the sample specify the same CDR3. The chain is built from TRBV19 and TRBJ1-1; no clear D gene. Trimming left V 1 base short and J 4 bases short, with 13 bases between. Germline V lookup: CDR1 LNHDA, CDR2 SQIVND (reference sequence). CDR3 size: 15 residues. CDR3 in DNA: TGTGCCAGTAGTATAGTGGGGAGGGTCGGCACTGAAGCTTTCTTT. Translating it yields CASSIVGRVGTEAFF. The variable domain in full, with the rest retrieved from reference TRBV19 and TRBJ1-1, is DGGITQSPKYLFRKEGQNVTLSCEQNLNHDAMYWYRQDPGQGLRLIYYSQIVNDFQKGDIAEGYSVSREKKESFPLTVTSAQKNPTAFYLCASSIVGRVGTEAFFGQGTRLTVV.

The gene calls are TRBV5-6 and TRBJ1-5, with 8 bases identical to TRBD1. The J segment lost 2 bases and the V segment lost 4 bases, leaving 2 bases of the junction unmatched. The CDR3 consists of 14 residues. From germline, CDR1 is SGHDT and CDR2 YYEEEE. This CDR3 is CASSMTGGNQPQHF. The CDR3, as DNA: TGTGCCAGCAGCATGACAGGGGGCAATCAGCCCCAGCATTTT.